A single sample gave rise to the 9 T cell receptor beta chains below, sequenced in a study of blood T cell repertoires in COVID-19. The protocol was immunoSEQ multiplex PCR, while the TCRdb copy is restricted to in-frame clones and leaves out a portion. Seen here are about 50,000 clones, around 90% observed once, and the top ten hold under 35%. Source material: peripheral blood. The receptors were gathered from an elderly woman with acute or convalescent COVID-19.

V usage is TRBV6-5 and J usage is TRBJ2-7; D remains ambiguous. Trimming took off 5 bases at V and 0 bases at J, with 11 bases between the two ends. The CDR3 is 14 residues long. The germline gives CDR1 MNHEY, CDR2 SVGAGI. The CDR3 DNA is TGTGCCAGCAGTATTCAGTTCTCCTCCTACGAGCAGTACTTC. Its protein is CASSIQFSSYEQYF.

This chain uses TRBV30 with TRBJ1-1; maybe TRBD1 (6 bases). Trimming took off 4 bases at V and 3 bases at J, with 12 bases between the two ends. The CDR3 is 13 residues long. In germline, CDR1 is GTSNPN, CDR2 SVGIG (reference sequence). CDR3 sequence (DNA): TGTGCCTGGAATACAGGGTTCGACACTGAAGCTTTCTTT. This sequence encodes CAWNTGFDTEAFF.

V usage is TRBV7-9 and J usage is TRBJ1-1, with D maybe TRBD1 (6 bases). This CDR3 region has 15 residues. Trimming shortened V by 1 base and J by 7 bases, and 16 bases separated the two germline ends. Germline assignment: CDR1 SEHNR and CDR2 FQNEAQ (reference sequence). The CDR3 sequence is CASSLVGGPSGEAFF. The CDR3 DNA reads TGTGCCAGCAGCTTAGTAGGGGGTCCTTCAGGTGAAGCTTTCTTT. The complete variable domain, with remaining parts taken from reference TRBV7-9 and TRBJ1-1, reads DTGVSQNPRHKITKRGQNVTFRCDPISEHNRLYWYRQTLGQGPEFLTYFQNEAQLEKSRLLSDRFSAERPKGSFSTLEIQRTEQGDSAMYLCASSLVGGPSGEAFFGQGTRLTVV.

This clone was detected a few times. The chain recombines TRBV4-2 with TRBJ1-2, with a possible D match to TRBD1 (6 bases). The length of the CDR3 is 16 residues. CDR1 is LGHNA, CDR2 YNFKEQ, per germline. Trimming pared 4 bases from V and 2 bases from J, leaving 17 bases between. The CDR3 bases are TGTGCCAGCAGCCCCGACGGGCTCGACAGGAACTATGGCTACACCTTC. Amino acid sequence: CASSPDGLDRNYGYTF.

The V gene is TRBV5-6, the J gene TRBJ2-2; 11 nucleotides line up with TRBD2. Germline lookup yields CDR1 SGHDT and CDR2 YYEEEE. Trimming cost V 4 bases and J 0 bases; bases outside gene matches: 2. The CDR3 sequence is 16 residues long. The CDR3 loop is CASSRSGGANTGELFF. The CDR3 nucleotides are TGTGCCAGCAGCCGTAGCGGGGGGGCGAACACCGGGGAGCTGTTTTTT.

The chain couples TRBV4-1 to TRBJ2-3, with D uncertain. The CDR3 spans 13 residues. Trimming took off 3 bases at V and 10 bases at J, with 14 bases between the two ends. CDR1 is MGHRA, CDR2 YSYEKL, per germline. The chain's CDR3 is CASSQEPSTPQYF. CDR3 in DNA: TGCGCCAGCAGCCAGGAGCCTTCAACGCCGCAGTATTTT.

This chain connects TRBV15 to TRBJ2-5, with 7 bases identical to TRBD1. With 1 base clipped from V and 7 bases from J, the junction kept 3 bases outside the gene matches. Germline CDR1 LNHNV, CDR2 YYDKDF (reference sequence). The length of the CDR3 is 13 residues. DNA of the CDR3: TGTGCCACCAGCAGAGCGGGACAGTCGACCCAGTACTTC. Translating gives CATSRAGQSTQYF.

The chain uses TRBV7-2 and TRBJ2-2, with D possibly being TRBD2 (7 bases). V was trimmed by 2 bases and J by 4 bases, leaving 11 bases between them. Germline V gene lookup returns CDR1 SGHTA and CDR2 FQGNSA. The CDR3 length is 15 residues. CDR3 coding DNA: TGTGCCAGCAGCTTAAACGGGGGGCTCACCGGGGAGCTGTTTTTT. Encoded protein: CASSLNGGLTGELFF. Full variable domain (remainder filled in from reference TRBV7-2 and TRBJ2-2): GAGVSQSPSNKVTEKGKDVELRCDPISGHTALYWYRQSLGQGLEFLIYFQGNSAPDKSGLPSDRFSAERTGGSVSTLTIQRTQQEDSAVYLCASSLNGGLTGELFFGEGSRLTVL.

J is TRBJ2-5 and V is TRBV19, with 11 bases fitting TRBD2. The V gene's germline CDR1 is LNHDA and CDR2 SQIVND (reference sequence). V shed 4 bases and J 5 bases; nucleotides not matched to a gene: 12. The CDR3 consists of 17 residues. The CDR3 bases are TGTGCCAGTAGTAGGGGTAGCGGGGGGGCCGAAAGGGAGACCCAGTACTTC. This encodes CASSRGSGGAERETQYF.